Listed here is a single TCR beta chain. This specimen comes from a study of blood T cell repertoires in COVID-19. As for the study in general: PBMCs, B-cell-depleted T cells, or T cells provided the cDNA or gDNA that made up the material.

V lost 4 bases and J lost 5, with 8 bases in between. The CDR3 is 12 residues long. Germline V gene sequence: CDR1 SGHDN, CDR2 FVKESK. TCRdb's table, derived via immunoSEQ multiplex PCR, lists solely in-frame clones and lacks some. The sample includes around 190,000 clones, around 84% seen only once; the top ten take around 5%. This sequence originates from a woman older than 75 with acute or convalescent COVID-19. This chain uses TRBV14 with TRBJ2-5, with a weak D call TRBD2 (5 bases). The sample was peripheral blood. Here the CDR3 reads CASSLRRETQYF. The CDR3 nucleotides read TGTGCCAGCAGCCTGAGGAGGGAGACCCAGTACTTC.